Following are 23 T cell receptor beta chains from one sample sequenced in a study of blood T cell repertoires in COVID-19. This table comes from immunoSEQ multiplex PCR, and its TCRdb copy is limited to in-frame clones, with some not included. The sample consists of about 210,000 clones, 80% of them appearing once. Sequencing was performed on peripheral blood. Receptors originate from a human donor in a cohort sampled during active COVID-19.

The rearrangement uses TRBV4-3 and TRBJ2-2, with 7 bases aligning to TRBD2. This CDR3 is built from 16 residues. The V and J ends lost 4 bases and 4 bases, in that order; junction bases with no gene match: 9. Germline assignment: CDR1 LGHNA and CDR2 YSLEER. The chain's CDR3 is CASSPNGGWGTGELFF. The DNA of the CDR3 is TGCGCCAGCAGCCCGAACGGGGGGTGGGGCACCGGGGAGCTGTTTTTT.

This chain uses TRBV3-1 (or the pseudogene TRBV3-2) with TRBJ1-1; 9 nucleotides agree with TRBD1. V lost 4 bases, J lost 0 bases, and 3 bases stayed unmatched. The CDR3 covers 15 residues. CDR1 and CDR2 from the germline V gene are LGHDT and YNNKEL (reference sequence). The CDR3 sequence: CASSLWDRVNTEAFF. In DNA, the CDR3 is TGTGCCAGCAGCCTATGGGACAGGGTGAACACTGAAGCTTTCTTT.

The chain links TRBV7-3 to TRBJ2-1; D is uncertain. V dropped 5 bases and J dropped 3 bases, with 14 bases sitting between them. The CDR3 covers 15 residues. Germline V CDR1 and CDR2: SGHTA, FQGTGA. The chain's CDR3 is CASSPRSLNYNEQFF. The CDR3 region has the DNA TGTGCCAGCAGCCCCCGCAGTCTTAACTACAATGAGCAGTTCTTC.

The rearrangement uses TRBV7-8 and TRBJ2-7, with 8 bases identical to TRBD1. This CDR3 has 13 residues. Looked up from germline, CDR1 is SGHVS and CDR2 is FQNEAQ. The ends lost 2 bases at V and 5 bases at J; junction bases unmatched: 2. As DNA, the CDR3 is TGTGCCAGCAGCTTACAGGGGGCCCACGAGCAGTACTTC. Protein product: CASSLQGAHEQYF.

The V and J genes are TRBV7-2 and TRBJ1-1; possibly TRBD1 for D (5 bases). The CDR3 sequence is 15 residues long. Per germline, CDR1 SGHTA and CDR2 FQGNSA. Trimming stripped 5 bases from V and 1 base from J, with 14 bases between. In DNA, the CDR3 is TGTGCCAGCAGCGTCAACAGGCTCCCGAACACTGAAGCTTTCTTT. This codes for CASSVNRLPNTEAFF.

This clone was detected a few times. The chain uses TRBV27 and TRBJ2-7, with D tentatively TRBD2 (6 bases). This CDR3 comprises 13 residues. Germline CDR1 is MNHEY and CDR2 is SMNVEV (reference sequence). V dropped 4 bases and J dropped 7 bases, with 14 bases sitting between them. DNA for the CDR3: TGTGCCAGCAGTTCGACGGTGGCGGGGGAGCAGTACTTC. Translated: CASSSTVAGEQYF.

The CDR3 DNA reads as TGCAGCGTTAGACAGGCCTTGAACACCGGGGAGCTGTTTTTT. This codes for CSVRQALNTGELFF. V is TRBV29-1 and J is TRBJ2-2, with D perhaps TRBD1 (6 bases). Trimming took 5 bases from V and 1 from J, leaving 11 bases between them. This CDR3 has 14 amino acids. Germline V gene sequence: CDR1 SQVTM, CDR2 ANQGSEA.

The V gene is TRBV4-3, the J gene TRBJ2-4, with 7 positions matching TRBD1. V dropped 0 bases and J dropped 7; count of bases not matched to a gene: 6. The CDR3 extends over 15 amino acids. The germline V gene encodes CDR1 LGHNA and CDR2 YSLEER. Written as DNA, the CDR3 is TGCGCCAGCAGCCAAGATCCGACAGGGATCAACATTCAGTACTTC. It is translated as CASSQDPTGINIQYF.

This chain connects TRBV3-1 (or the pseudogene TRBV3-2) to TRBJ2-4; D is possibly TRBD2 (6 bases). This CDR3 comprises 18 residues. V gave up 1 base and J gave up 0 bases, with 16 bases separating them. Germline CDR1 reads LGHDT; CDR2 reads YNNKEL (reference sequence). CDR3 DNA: TGTGCCAGCAGCCAAGCCACCTGGCAGGGACTAGCCAAAAACATTCAGTACTTC. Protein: CASSQATWQGLAKNIQYF.

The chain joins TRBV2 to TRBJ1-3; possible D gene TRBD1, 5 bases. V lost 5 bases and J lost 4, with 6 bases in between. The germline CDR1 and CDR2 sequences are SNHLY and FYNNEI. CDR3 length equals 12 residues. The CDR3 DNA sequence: TGTGCCAGCAGTAGACAGGGAAACACCATATATTTT. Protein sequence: CASSRQGNTIYF.

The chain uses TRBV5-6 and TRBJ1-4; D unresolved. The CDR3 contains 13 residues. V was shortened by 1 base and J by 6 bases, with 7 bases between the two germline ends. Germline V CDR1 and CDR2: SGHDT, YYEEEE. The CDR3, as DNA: TGTGCCAGCAGCTTGTTGGCTCATGAAAAACTGTTTTTT. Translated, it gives CASSLLAHEKLFF.

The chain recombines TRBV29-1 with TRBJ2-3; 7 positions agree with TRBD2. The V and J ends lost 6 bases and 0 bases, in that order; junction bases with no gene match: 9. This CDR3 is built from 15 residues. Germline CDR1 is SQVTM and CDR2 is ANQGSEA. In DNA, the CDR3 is TGCAGCGTGACGCCCGGGACTACGAGCACAGATACGCAGTATTTT. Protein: CSVTPGTTSTDTQYF.

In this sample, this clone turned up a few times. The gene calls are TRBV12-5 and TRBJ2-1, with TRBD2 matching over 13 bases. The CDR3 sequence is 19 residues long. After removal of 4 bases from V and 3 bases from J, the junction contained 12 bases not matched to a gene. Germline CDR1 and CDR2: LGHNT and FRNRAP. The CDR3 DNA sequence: TGTGCTAGTGGTTCTCGACTAGCGGGGGGCCCACTGCTCTACAATGAGCAGTTCTTC. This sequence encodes CASGSRLAGGPLLYNEQFF. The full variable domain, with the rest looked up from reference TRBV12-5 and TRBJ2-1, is DARVTQTPRHKVTEMGQEVTMRCQPILGHNTVFWYRQTMMQGLELLAYFRNRAPLDDSGMPKDRFSAEMPDATLATLKIQPSEPRDSAVYFCASGSRLAGGPLLYNEQFFGPGTRLTVL.

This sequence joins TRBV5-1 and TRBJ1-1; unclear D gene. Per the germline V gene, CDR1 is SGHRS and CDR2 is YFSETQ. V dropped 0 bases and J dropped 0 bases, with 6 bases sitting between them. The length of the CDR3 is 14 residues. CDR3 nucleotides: TGCGCCAGCAGCTTGGCCAGTATGAACACTGAAGCTTTCTTT. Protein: CASSLASMNTEAFF.

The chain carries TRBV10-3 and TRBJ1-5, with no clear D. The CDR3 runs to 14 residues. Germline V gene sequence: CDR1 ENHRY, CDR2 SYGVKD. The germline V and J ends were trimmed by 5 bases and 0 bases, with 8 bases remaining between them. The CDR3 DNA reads TGTGCCATCAGTCCAGTGAATAGCAATCAGCCCCAGCATTTT. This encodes CAISPVNSNQPQHF.

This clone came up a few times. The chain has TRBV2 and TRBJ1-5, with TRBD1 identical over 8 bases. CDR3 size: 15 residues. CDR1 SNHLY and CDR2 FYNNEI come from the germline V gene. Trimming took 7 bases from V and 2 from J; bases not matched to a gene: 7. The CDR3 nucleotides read TGTGCCAGCACCCTGGACAGGGCCGGCAATCAGCCCCAGCATTTT. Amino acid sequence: CASTLDRAGNQPQHF. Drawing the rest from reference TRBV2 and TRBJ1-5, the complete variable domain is EPEVTQTPSHQVTQMGQEVILRCVPISNHLYFYWYRQILGQKVEFLVSFYNNEISEKSEIFDDQFSVERPDGSNFTLKIRSTKLEDSAMYFCASTLDRAGNQPQHFGDGTRLSIL.

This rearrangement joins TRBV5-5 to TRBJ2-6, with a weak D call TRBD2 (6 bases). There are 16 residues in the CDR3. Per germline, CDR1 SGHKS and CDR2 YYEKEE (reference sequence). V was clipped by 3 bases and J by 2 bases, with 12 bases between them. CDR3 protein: CASSWRAGTGANVLTF. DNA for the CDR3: TGTGCCAGCAGCTGGAGGGCAGGGACTGGGGCCAACGTCCTGACTTTC.

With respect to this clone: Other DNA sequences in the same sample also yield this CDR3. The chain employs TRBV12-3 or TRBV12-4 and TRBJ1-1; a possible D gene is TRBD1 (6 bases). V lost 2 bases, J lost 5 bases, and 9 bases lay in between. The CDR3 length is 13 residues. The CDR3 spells CASSLIQGTEAFF. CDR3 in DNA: TGTGCCAGCAGTTTAATCCAGGGGACTGAAGCTTTCTTT.

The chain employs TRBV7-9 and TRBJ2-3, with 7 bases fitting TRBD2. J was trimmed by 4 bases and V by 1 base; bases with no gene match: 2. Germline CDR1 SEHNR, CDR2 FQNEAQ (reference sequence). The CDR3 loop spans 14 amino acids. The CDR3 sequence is CASSLGLAADTQYF. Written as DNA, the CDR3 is TGTGCCAGCAGCTTAGGTCTAGCGGCAGATACGCAGTATTTT. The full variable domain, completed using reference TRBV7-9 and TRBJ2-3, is DTGVSQNPRHKITKRGQNVTFRCDPISEHNRLYWYRQTLGQGPEFLTYFQNEAQLEKSRLLSDRFSAERPKGSFSTLEIQRTEQGDSAMYLCASSLGLAADTQYFGPGTRLTVL.

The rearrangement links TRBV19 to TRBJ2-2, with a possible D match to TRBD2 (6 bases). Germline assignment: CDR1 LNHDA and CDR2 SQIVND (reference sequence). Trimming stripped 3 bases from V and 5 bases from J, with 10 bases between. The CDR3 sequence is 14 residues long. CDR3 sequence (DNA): TGTGCCAGTAGTATGGAGGGGAATACCGGGGAGCTGTTTTTT. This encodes CASSMEGNTGELFF.

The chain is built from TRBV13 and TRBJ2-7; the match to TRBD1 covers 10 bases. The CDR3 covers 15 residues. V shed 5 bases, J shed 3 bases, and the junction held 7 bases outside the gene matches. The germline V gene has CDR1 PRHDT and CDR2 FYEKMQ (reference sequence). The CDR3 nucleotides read TGTGCCAGCAGCAACCGGGACAGGGGAATCTACGAGCAGTACTTC. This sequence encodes CASSNRDRGIYEQYF.

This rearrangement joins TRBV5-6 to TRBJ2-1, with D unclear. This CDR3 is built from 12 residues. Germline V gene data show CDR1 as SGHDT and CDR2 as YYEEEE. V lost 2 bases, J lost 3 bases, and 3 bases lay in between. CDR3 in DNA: TGTGCCAGCAGCTTCGGCTACAATGAGCAGTTCTTC. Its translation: CASSFGYNEQFF.

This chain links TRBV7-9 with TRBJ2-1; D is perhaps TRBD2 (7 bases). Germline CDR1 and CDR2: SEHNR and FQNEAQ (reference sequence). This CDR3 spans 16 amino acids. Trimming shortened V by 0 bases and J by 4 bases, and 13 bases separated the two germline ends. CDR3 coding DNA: TGTGCCAGCAGCTTAGCTCGGGGGGCGGGGTACAATGAGCAGTTCTTC. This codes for CASSLARGAGYNEQFF.